Here is one TCR beta chain with its context. CDR3 length equals 13 residues. V lost 8 bases, J lost 8 bases, and 7 bases stayed unmatched. CDR1 and CDR2 from the germline V gene are LGHDT and YNNKEL (reference sequence). This sample was included in a study of blood T cell repertoires in COVID-19. Study in general: The origin of the acute and convalescent COVID-19 samples was the United States, Italy and Spain. T cells, B-cell-depleted T cells, or PBMCs supplied cDNA or gDNA.

Original analysis: The authors estimated nucleated cell counts from reference gene primer amplification. The protocol was immunoSEQ multiplex PCR, while the TCRdb copy is restricted to in-frame clones and leaves out a portion. V and J calls and clone size follow that table, whereas D and trimming were derived from the DNA. Of around 130,000 clones listed, 70% to 90% are singletons. This chain uses TRBV3-1 (or the pseudogene TRBV3-2) with TRBJ2-1; 9 nucleotides align to TRBD2. This receptor was obtained from a human donor in a cohort sampled during active COVID-19. Specimen: peripheral blood. The CDR3 region is CASAAGGVDEQFF. In nucleotides, the CDR3 is TGTGCCAGCGCGGCGGGGGGGGTGGATGAGCAGTTCTTC.